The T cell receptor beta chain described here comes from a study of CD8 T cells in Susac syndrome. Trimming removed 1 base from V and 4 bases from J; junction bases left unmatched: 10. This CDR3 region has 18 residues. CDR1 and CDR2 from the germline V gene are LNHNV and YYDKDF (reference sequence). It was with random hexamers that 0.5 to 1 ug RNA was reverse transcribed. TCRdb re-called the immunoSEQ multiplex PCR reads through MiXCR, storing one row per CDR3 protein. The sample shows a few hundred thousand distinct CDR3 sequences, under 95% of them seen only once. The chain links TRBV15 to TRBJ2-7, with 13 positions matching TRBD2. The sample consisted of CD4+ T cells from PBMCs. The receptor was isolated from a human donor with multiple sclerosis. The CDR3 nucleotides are TGTGCCACCAGCAGAGGCGGACTAGCGGGAGAAGAACGGTACGAGCAGTACTTC. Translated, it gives CATSRGGLAGEERYEQYF.